The subject of this entry is one T cell receptor (beta chain). Its specificity is unknown. Both 60 Vbeta primers and 13 Jbeta primers went into the PCR. This table comes from immunoSEQ multiplex PCR, and its TCRdb copy is limited to in-frame clones, with some not included. The sample holds about 85,000 clones, about 67% seen once. These data come from a study of cytomegalovirus exposure and HLA in healthy donors. Study overall: In a previous analysis, approximately 110 million unique TCR beta sequences were found from 150 million to 200 million T cells. The study's findings and limits: Later analysis identified a missense DCLRE1C variant that was linked to TCR beta V- and J-gene trimming. By HLA locus, TCR association rates varied in a later analysis, with DRB1 showing the most and HLA-C the fewest.

Germline loops: CDR1 SGHRS, CDR2 YFSETQ. The length of the CDR3 is 14 residues. The ends lost 2 bases at V and 1 base at J; junction bases unmatched: 2. This sequence was found in a man aged 30 to 45 in good health and CMV-seronegative. Sequenced input: PBMCs. The chain has TRBV5-1 and TRBJ1-1; TRBD1 agrees at 7 bases. In DNA form, the CDR3 reads TGCGCCAGCAGCTTCGGGACAGAGAACACTGAAGCTTTCTTT. Its protein product is CASSFGTENTEAFF. The whole variable domain, remainder taken from reference TRBV5-1 and TRBJ1-1, is KAGVTQTPRYLIKTRGQQVTLSCSPISGHRSVSWYQQTPGQGLQFLFEYFSETQRNKGNFPGRFSGRQFSNSRSEMNVSTLELGDSALYLCASSFGTENTEAFFGQGTRLTVV.